The present TCR beta chain was sequenced within a study of blood T cell repertoires in COVID-19. This clone was seen just once. The sample contains more than one DNA sequence encoding this CDR3. Profiled with immunoSEQ multiplex PCR; TCRdb holds only in-frame clones, not every one. The sample consists of 200,000 to 250,000 clones, around three quarters of them appearing once. Trimming pared 2 bases from V and 8 bases from J, leaving 12 bases between. Germline lookup yields CDR1 KGHSH and CDR2 LQKENI. The CDR3 runs 13 residues. J is TRBJ1-2 and V is TRBV18, with a tentative D call TRBD1 (5 bases). This receptor was obtained from a woman between 70 and 85 years old with acute or convalescent COVID-19. Source material: peripheral blood. Here the CDR3 reads CASSPATGYGYTF. The CDR3 DNA sequence: TGTGCCAGCTCACCAGCTACAGGCTACGGCTACACCTTC.